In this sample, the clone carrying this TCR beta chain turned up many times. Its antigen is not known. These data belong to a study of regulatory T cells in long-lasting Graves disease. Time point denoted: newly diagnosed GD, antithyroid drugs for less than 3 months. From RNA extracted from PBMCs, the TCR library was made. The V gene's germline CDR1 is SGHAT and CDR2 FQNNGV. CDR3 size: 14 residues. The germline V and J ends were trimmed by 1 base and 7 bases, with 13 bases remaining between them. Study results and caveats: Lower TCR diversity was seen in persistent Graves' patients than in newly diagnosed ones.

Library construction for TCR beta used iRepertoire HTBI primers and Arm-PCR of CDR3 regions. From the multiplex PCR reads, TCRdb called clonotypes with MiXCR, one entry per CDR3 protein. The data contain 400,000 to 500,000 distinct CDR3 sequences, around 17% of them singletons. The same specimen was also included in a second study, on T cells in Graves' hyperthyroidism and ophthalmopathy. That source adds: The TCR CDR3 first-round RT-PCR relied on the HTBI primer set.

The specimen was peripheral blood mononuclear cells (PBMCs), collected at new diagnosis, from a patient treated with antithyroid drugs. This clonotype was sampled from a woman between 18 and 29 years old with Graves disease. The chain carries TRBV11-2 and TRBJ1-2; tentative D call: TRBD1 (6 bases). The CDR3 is CASSLGLAGAGYTF. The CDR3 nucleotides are TGTGCCAGCAGCTTAGGCCTCGCAGGGGCTGGCTACACCTTC.